A selection of T cell receptor beta chains follows, all from one sample in a study of blood T cells in healthy people across ages. TCRdb used MiXCR to reprocess the 5' RACE reads, holding one entry per CDR3 protein. The sample holds 730,000 or so distinct CDR3 sequences, around 43% seen once. The sample consisted of blood. These receptors originate from a man older than 75 in good health. The CDR3 runs from the conserved cysteine through the conserved F or W. D genes are given only for firm matches. Clone size is stated in some rows and not others, as once, few, many or a class when expanded.

CDR3aa,CDR3nt,j_gene,v_gene,d_gene,abundance
CASDAGDTQYF,TGTGCCAGCGACGCCGGGGATACGCAGTATTTT,TRBJ2-3,TRBV7-9,NA,few
CAWAPTGGLNTEAFF,TGTGCCTGGGCCCCGACAGGGGGCCTGAACACTGAAGCTTTCTTT,TRBJ1-1,TRBV30,TRBD1,NA
CASSREQPSSYNEQFF,TGTGCCAGCAGTCGAGAACAGCCTAGCTCCTACAATGAGCAGTTCTTC,TRBJ2-1,TRBV6-5,NA,few
CSVERQETQYF,TGCAGCGTTGAGAGGCAGGAGACCCAGTACTTC,TRBJ2-5,TRBV29-1,NA,NA
CASSLRQGDYNEQFF,TGTGCCAGCAGTCTTAGACAGGGTGACTACAATGAGCAGTTCTTC,TRBJ2-1,TRBV6-2/TRBV6-3,TRBD1,few
CASSPGLASDTQYF,TGTGCCAGCAGCCCCGGACTAGCTTCAGATACGCAGTATTTT,TRBJ2-3,TRBV5-1,TRBD2,many
CASSLGDRGFEQFF,TGCGCCAGCAGCTTGGGGGACAGGGGCTTTGAGCAGTTCTTC,TRBJ2-1,TRBV5-1,TRBD1,NA
CSASRTSGASEQYF,TGCAGTGCTAGCCGGACTAGCGGGGCCTCCGAGCAGTACTTC,TRBJ2-7,TRBV20-1,TRBD2,NA
CASTFGAGVNIQYF,TGTGCCAGCACCTTCGGCGCGGGGGTAAACATTCAGTACTTC,TRBJ2-4,TRBV5-5,TRBD2,NA
CASSPGTSWETQYF,TGTGCCAGCAGCCCCGGGACTAGTTGGGAGACCCAGTACTTC,TRBJ2-5,TRBV7-2,TRBD2,NA
CASSQNIQETQYF,TGCGCCAGCAGCCAAAATATACAAGAGACCCAGTACTTC,TRBJ2-5,TRBV4-3,NA,NA
CSARDQGQGANTEAFF,TGCAGTGCTAGAGATCAAGGACAGGGGGCGAACACTGAAGCTTTCTTT,TRBJ1-1,TRBV20-1,TRBD1,NA
CAIKGEDNEQFF,TGTGCCATCAAGGGGGAGGACAATGAGCAGTTCTTC,TRBJ2-1,TRBV10-3,NA,NA
CANSLFKGDLGETQYF,TGTGCCAACAGCCTATTCAAGGGAGATCTAGGAGAGACCCAGTACTTC,TRBJ2-5,TRBV7-2,NA,NA
CASSTSTGSTDTQYF,TGCGCCAGCAGCACCTCGACAGGGAGCACAGATACGCAGTATTTT,TRBJ2-3,TRBV5-1,TRBD1,NA
CASAGFGNTEAFF,TGTGCCAGCGCAGGTTTTGGAAACACTGAAGCTTTCTTT,TRBJ1-1,TRBV7-9,NA,many
CASSYSWGGDNHGYTF,TGTGCCAGCAGTTACTCGTGGGGTGGGGACAACCATGGCTACACCTTC,TRBJ1-2,TRBV6-6,NA,NA
CASSLLDSEETQYF,TGCGCCAGCAGCTTACTGGACTCCGAAGAGACCCAGTACTTC,TRBJ2-5,TRBV5-1,NA,NA
CASNPGGGGSYEQYF,TGTGCCAGCAACCCAGGGGGAGGGGGGTCCTACGAGCAGTACTTC,TRBJ2-7,TRBV7-2,NA,NA
CASSQAGLPTGTQYF,TGTGCCAGCAGCCAAGCGGGACTCCCTACGGGTACGCAGTATTTT,TRBJ2-3,TRBV14,NA,few
CASSPVGGTGTDTQYF,TGTGCCAGCAGCCCTGTGGGGGGGACAGGCACAGATACGCAGTATTTT,TRBJ2-3,TRBV7-2,NA,NA
CASSEARQGPYEQYF,TGTGCCAGCAGTGAAGCGCGGCAGGGCCCCTACGAGCAGTACTTC,TRBJ2-7,TRBV6-1,NA,NA
CASSIGLVGEQYF,TGTGCCAGCAGCATAGGACTAGTCGGCGAGCAGTACTTC,TRBJ2-7,TRBV7-9,TRBD2,NA
CASYRGGTKAGELFF,TGTGCCAGCTACCGAGGGGGCACTAAGGCCGGGGAGCTGTTTTTT,TRBJ2-2,TRBV6-5,TRBD1,NA
CASSSGGRPWDEQYF,TGTGCCAGCAGTTCGGGCGGTAGGCCCTGGGACGAGCAGTACTTC,TRBJ2-7,TRBV27,NA,NA
CSVEKGPLLREQYF,TGCAGCGTTGAAAAGGGACCCTTGTTGAGGGAGCAGTACTTC,TRBJ2-7,TRBV29-1,NA,many
CASNLNTDTQYF,TGTGCCAGCAATCTTAACACAGATACGCAGTATTTT,TRBJ2-3,TRBV7-2,NA,many
CASRSSLRRSSYEQYF,TGCGCCAGCAGATCGAGTTTACGGAGGAGCTCCTACGAGCAGTACTTC,TRBJ2-7,TRBV5-1,NA,NA
CATSDRGGLQPQHF,TGTGCCACCAGTGACCGGGGGGGCCTGCAGCCCCAGCATTTT,TRBJ1-5,TRBV24-1,NA,NA
CASSLAGTDDEQFF,TGCGCCAGCAGCTTAGCCGGGACAGACGATGAGCAGTTCTTC,TRBJ2-1,TRBV5-1,TRBD1,NA
CASSPPSTGQGARQYF,TGTGCCAGCAGCCCCCCATCGACGGGACAGGGGGCGCGTCAGTACTTC,TRBJ2-7,TRBV7-9,TRBD1,many
CASSLGWGGAGGPYEQFF,TGTGCCAGCAGCTTAGGGTGGGGAGGCGCGGGAGGGCCCTATGAGCAGTTCTTC,TRBJ2-1,TRBV11-2,TRBD2,NA
CSVVEWNSQFF,TGCAGCGTTGTAGAGTGGAACTCGCAGTTCTTC,TRBJ2-1,TRBV29-1,NA,NA
CASNYGAGETQYF,TGTGCCAGCAACTATGGGGCGGGAGAGACCCAGTACTTC,TRBJ2-5,TRBV12-3/TRBV12-4,NA,NA
CSARDKGGGFNYGYTF,TGCAGTGCTAGAGATAAGGGGGGCGGATTTAACTATGGCTACACCTTC,TRBJ1-2,TRBV20-1,NA,NA
CASSLGSTGANVLTF,TGCGCCAGCAGCTTGGGCAGTACTGGGGCCAACGTCCTGACTTTC,TRBJ2-6,TRBV5-1,NA,few
CASSDHGAGGNQPQHF,TGTGCCAGCAGCGACCACGGCGCGGGAGGCAATCAGCCCCAGCATTTT,TRBJ1-5,TRBV6-2/TRBV6-3,NA,NA
CASSLNDLGREGRFRNEQFF,TGTGCCAGCAGCTTAAACGACTTGGGGCGGGAGGGCCGGTTCAGAAATGAGCAGTTCTTC,TRBJ2-1,TRBV7-9,TRBD2,NA
CASSRPSNEQYF,TGTGCCAGCAGCCGACCCTCGAATGAGCAGTACTTC,TRBJ2-5,TRBV7-9,NA,NA
CASSQNLADTQYF,TGTGCCAGCAGCCAAAACTTGGCTGATACGCAGTATTTT,TRBJ2-3,TRBV14,NA,few
CASSDPAVFGANEQFF,TGTGCCAGCAGTGACCCCGCGGTTTTCGGGGCCAATGAGCAGTTCTTC,TRBJ2-1,TRBV28,NA,NA
CSARDRQGGETQYF,TGCAGTGCTAGAGATAGGCAGGGAGGTGAGACCCAGTACTTC,TRBJ2-5,TRBV20-1,NA,NA